This T cell receptor beta chain was found in a study of CD8 T cells in Susac syndrome. Sequencing of TCR beta was performed on blood CD8+ and CD4+ T cells. While CD8+ and CD4+ T cells were isolated negatively, TEMRA cells were enriched by FACS. After extraction with the RNeasy kit, about 0.45 to 1 ug of the RNA was reverse transcribed using random hexamers. TCRdb called the immunoSEQ multiplex PCR reads again in MiXCR, with one record for every CDR3 protein. The table lists 85,000 to 120,000 distinct CDR3 sequences, 94% of them singletons. On this clonotype itself: The target antigen is unknown.

Whole-study findings and limits: The study acknowledged a relatively small number of individuals in its TCR sequencing and HLA analysis.

This CDR3 region has 18 residues. Losses at the gene ends were 3 bases for V and 3 bases for J; bases not matched to a gene: 5. The germline CDR1 and CDR2 sequences are SGHVS and FNYEAQ. V is TRBV7-6 and J is TRBJ2-1, with 16 bases matching TRBD2. The sequence was obtained from a human donor with Susac syndrome. The sequencing sample was made of CD8+ T cells from PBMCs. The CDR3 sequence is CASSLGTSGGADYNEQFF. The CDR3 nucleotides are TGTGCCAGCAGCTTGGGGACTAGCGGGGGGGCTGACTACAATGAGCAGTTCTTC.